This T cell receptor beta chain was captured in a study of cytomegalovirus exposure and HLA in healthy donors. Study-level results: In the 120 validation repertoires, about 94% of cluster scores exceeded 0, per a later analysis.

Data came from immunoSEQ multiplex PCR; TCRdb stores just in-frame clones and leaves some out. Counted here are some 260,000 clones, 90% occurring once; the ten biggest clones make up around 3.3%. As regards this clone: What it binds is not known.

Trimming pared 5 bases from V and 6 bases from J, leaving 7 bases between. This CDR3 region has 12 residues. Germline V gene data show CDR1 as MNHNY and CDR2 as SVGAGI (reference sequence). Sequenced input: PBMCs. The TCR originated in a woman aged 25-40 years in good health and CMV-seronegative. The V and J genes are TRBV6-6 and TRBJ1-4; no clear D. In DNA form, the CDR3 reads TGTGCCAGCAGTAGGACGGATGAAAAACTGTTTTTT. It is translated as CASSRTDEKLFF.